The next 19 T cell receptor beta chains were all read from a single sample in a study of cytotoxic CD8 clonotypes in ibrutinib-treated CLL. Only in-frame clones appear in the TCRdb table, and some are missing; sequencing was by immunoSEQ multiplex PCR. This sample has 150,000 to 200,000 clones, with roughly 90% found just once. Sequences were derived from PBMCs, sampled at disease progression, from a patient treated with ibrutinib. Receptors were obtained from a human donor with chronic lymphocytic leukemia.

The V and J genes are TRBV9 and TRBJ2-7; 7 positions match TRBD1. The ends lost 0 bases at V and 5 bases at J; junction bases unmatched: 5. Germline loops: CDR1 SGDLS, CDR2 YYNGEE. This CDR3 is built from 14 residues. The CDR3 sequence: CASSVVGGGDEQYF. In DNA form, the CDR3 reads TGTGCCAGCAGCGTAGTAGGGGGCGGTGACGAGCAGTACTTC.

In DNA, the CDR3 is TGCGCCAGCAGCCAATGGTCGGGAGCAGCGGATGAGCAGTTCTTC. This sequence encodes CASSQWSGAADEQFF. The chain uses TRBV4-1 and TRBJ2-1, with D possibly matching TRBD2 (6 bases). The V gene's germline CDR1 is MGHRA and CDR2 YSYEKL. V was shortened by 2 bases and J by 8 bases, with 16 bases between the two germline ends. This CDR3 spans 15 amino acids.

This rearrangement joins TRBV10-3 to TRBJ2-3; TRBD2 matches 8 bases. V trimming: 4 bases; J trimming: 0 bases; junction bases outside the gene matches: 12. The CDR3 length is 18 residues. Germline V gene data show CDR1 as ENHRY and CDR2 as SYGVKD. CDR3 region: CAISVGYAGGFSTDTQYF. In DNA form, the CDR3 reads TGTGCCATCAGTGTTGGGTATGCGGGAGGTTTTAGCACAGATACGCAGTATTTT.

The V call is TRBV27, the J call TRBJ2-7; TRBD1 aligns across 7 bases. The V segment lost 6 bases and the J segment 3 bases; nucleotides outside the gene matches: 8. Germline lookup yields CDR1 MNHEY and CDR2 SMNVEV (reference sequence). CDR3 length: 14 amino acids. The CDR3: CASRRTGFYYEQYF. CDR3 nucleotides: TGTGCCAGCAGGCGGACAGGCTTTTACTACGAGCAGTACTTC.

This chain uses TRBV18 with TRBJ2-3, with 9 nucleotides matching TRBD2. The CDR3 consists of 17 residues. Germline CDR1 KGHSH, CDR2 LQKENI. Unmatched junction bases numbered 9, after V lost 4 bases and J lost 1 base. The CDR3 nucleotides read TGTGCCAGCTCACAGGAGAGTAGCGGGAGAGGCACAGATACGCAGTATTTT. Its protein is CASSQESSGRGTDTQYF. The entire variable domain, with the rest obtained from reference TRBV18 and TRBJ2-3, is as follows: NAGVMQNPRHLVRRRGQEARLRCSPMKGHSHVYWYRQLPEEGLKFMVYLQKENIIDESGMPKERFSAEFPKEGPSILRIQQVVRGDSAAYFCASSQESSGRGTDTQYFGPGTRLTVL.

V gene TRBV19 combines with J gene TRBJ2-1; no reliable D call. CDR3 size: 15 residues. Trimming removed 6 bases at V and 2 bases at J, with 14 bases between. CDR1 and CDR2 (germline): LNHDA, SQIVND (reference sequence). CDR3 loop: CASSPRVVTYNEQFF. CDR3 nucleotide sequence: TGTGCCAGTAGCCCCCGGGTAGTAACCTACAATGAGCAGTTCTTC.

The chain joins TRBV7-9 to TRBJ1-2; possibly TRBD1 for D (5 bases). Trimming shortened V by 8 bases and J by 2 bases, and 15 bases separated the two germline ends. Germline values: CDR1 SEHNR, CDR2 FQNEAQ (reference sequence). The CDR3 has 14 residues. For the CDR3, the DNA is TGTGCCAGCGAAAAAAGGGGTAACAACTATGGCTACACCTTC. It yields the protein CASEKRGNNYGYTF.

The chain is built from TRBV6-6 and TRBJ2-2, with a possible D match to TRBD2 (6 bases). The CDR3 is 12 residues long. V lost 5 bases to trimming and J lost 7 bases, with 8 bases between them. The germline V gene encodes CDR1 MNHNY and CDR2 SVGAGI (reference sequence). CDR3 region: CASSGGFGELFF. The CDR3 DNA reads as TGTGCCAGCAGTGGGGGGTTCGGGGAGCTGTTTTTT.

The chain's CDR3 is CASFGTVYNEQFF. The CDR3 DNA sequence: TGTGCCAGCTTCGGGACAGTCTACAATGAGCAGTTCTTC. The chain couples TRBV6-6 to TRBJ2-1; 7 bases map to TRBD1. CDR1 is MNHNY and CDR2 is SVGAGI in the germline V gene (reference sequence). V gave up 8 bases and J gave up 3 bases; unmatched junction bases: 4. The CDR3 extends over 13 amino acids.

V is TRBV30 and J is TRBJ1-2; 7 nucleotides line up with TRBD1. The V segment lost 5 bases and the J segment 2 bases; nucleotides outside the gene matches: 2. The CDR3 totals 12 residues. The V gene's germline CDR1 is GTSNPN and CDR2 SVGIG (reference sequence). CDR3 bases: TGTGCCTGGGGGGGACAGAACTATGGCTACACCTTC. The encoded protein is CAWGGQNYGYTF. The whole variable domain, filled in from reference TRBV30 and TRBJ1-2, reads SQTIHQWPATLVQPVGSPLSLECTVEGTSNPNLYWYRQAAGRGLQLLFYSVGIGQISSEVPQNLSASRPQDRQFILSSKKLLLSDSGFYLCAWGGQNYGYTFGSGTRLTVV.

This clone appeared a few times. The chain is built from TRBV19 and TRBJ2-2; D might be TRBD1 (6 bases). Germline V CDR1 and CDR2: LNHDA, SQIVND (reference sequence). Trimming removed 8 bases from V and 6 bases from J, with 10 bases in between. This CDR3 is built from 12 residues. DNA for the CDR3: TGTGCCAGTCCAACAGGGCCCGGGGAGCTGTTTTTT. Translating gives CASPTGPGELFF. The variable domain in full, with the rest retrieved from reference TRBV19 and TRBJ2-2, is DGGITQSPKYLFRKEGQNVTLSCEQNLNHDAMYWYRQDPGQGLRLIYYSQIVNDFQKGDIAEGYSVSREKKESFPLTVTSAQKNPTAFYLCASPTGPGELFFGEGSRLTVL.

The rearrangement uses TRBV11-2 and TRBJ1-2; D is possibly TRBD1 (5 bases). Germline V gene lookup returns CDR1 SGHAT and CDR2 FQNNGV. Trimming shortened V by 3 bases and J by 1 base, and 15 bases separated the two germline ends. CDR3 length: 16 amino acids. The CDR3 DNA follows: TGTGCCAGCAGCTTGGGACCCAGTGTAGATAACTATGGCTACACCTTC. Encoded protein: CASSLGPSVDNYGYTF.

The chain carries TRBV13 and TRBJ2-1, with TRBD2 matching over 10 bases. Germline V gene lookup returns CDR1 PRHDT and CDR2 FYEKMQ (reference sequence). The trim removed 3 bases at V and 2 bases at J, leaving 4 bases unmatched. This CDR3 has 16 residues. The CDR3 sequence is CASSFSGRVTYNEQFF. CDR3 sequence (DNA): TGTGCCAGCAGCTTCAGCGGGAGGGTCACCTACAATGAGCAGTTCTTC.

The chain combines TRBV27 with TRBJ2-1, with TRBD2 matching 11 bases. The CDR3 is 17 amino acids. CDR1 MNHEY and CDR2 SMNVEV come from the germline V gene (reference sequence). Unmatched junction bases numbered 11, after V lost 1 base and J lost 9 bases. CDR3 amino acids: CASSLWLAGGITIEQFF. CDR3 bases: TGTGCCAGCAGTTTATGGCTAGCGGGAGGTATCACAATTGAGCAGTTCTTC.

This clone was observed once. The chain is built from TRBV9 and TRBJ1-2; possible D gene TRBD1, 5 bases. The CDR3 extends over 13 amino acids. Germline V CDR1 and CDR2: SGDLS, YYNGEE. The germline V and J ends were trimmed by 5 bases and 8 bases, with 16 bases remaining between them. In DNA, the CDR3 is TGTGCCAGCAGTTTCGCCGGGACGGAAGGCTACACCTTC. This gives the protein CASSFAGTEGYTF.

The count of this clone is one. The chain links TRBV9 to TRBJ1-3; D is perhaps TRBD1 (6 bases). The CDR3 has 17 residues. The germline V gene encodes CDR1 SGDLS and CDR2 YYNGEE. Trimming took 4 bases from V and 2 from J, leaving 19 bases between them. CDR3 amino acids: CASSRQQGPVAGNTIYF. CDR3 DNA sequence: TGTGCCAGCAGCAGACAACAGGGCCCTGTCGCTGGAAACACCATATATTTT.

The CDR3 region is CASSYSSTRAYEQYF. The CDR3 DNA sequence: TGTGCCAGCAGTTACTCCTCTACCAGGGCCTACGAGCAGTACTTC. The chain uses TRBV6-5 and TRBJ2-7, with D perhaps TRBD1 (5 bases). V was pared by 0 bases and J by 2 bases, with 11 bases between. Germline-derived CDR1 and CDR2 are MNHEY and SVGAGI. CDR3 length equals 15 residues.

The chain is built from TRBV6-5 and TRBJ1-5; D is perhaps TRBD1 (6 bases). V shed 1 base and J shed 5 bases, with 15 bases lying between them. Germline lookup yields CDR1 MNHEY and CDR2 SVGAGI. The CDR3 is 16 residues long. In DNA form, the CDR3 reads TGTGCCAGCAGTTACTACCCGGCGGGGGGCGATCAGCCCCAGCATTTT. It specifies CASSYYPAGGDQPQHF.

This clone has only a few counts. The genes are TRBV23-1 and TRBJ1-4; maybe TRBD1 (5 bases). TRBV23-1 is given ORF status, its function remaining uncertain. Trimming pared 8 bases from V and 4 bases from J, leaving 14 bases between. The CDR3 contains 14 residues. CDR3 nucleotides: TGCGCCAGCGGGACGGACGACTATAATGAAAAACTGTTTTTT. Translation: CASGTDDYNEKLFF.